This T cell receptor beta chain was sequenced during a study of T cells in Graves' hyperthyroidism and ophthalmopathy. Study background: Staff took peripheral blood when the initial diagnosis was made, before any treatment began.

This clonotype was found a few times. As yet, its antigen is unknown. Whole-study results and caveats: Blood also contained most expanded thyroid clonotypes above 0.001. The model's output predicted ophthalmopathy at a median of roughly 6.9 months prior to onset.

Any patient presenting with uncontrolled infection, other autoimmune disease, pregnancy or lactation was left out. The germline CDR1 and CDR2 sequences are MNHEY and SMNVEV (reference sequence). This CDR3 spans 20 amino acids. V shed 1 base, J shed 6 bases, and the junction held 15 bases outside the gene matches. The source material, RNA transcripts, was used to amplify TCR beta CDR3 regions. Initially, a first-round RT-PCR of the TCR CDR3 employed the HTBI primer set. TCRdb re-called the multiplex PCR reads through MiXCR, storing one row per CDR3 protein. The data hold around 300,000 distinct CDR3 sequences, with roughly 15% observed a single time.

Sequencing used blood. The J gene is TRBJ2-1, the V gene TRBV27, with 13 bases lining up with TRBD2. The clonotype originates from a woman aged 40 to 55 with Graves' ophthalmopathy. CDR3 amino acids: CASSLYGVGLTSGGINEQFF. In nucleotides, the CDR3 is TGTGCCAGCAGTTTATACGGAGTCGGGTTGACTAGCGGGGGGATCAATGAGCAGTTCTTC.